Shown below are 6 T cell receptor beta chains from a single sample sequenced in a study of blood T cell repertoires in COVID-19 (dated by TCRdb to the early 2020s). Receptors were amplified or captured by the immunoSEQ multiplex PCR assay. In its TCRdb copy, this immuneACCESS table keeps in-frame sequences only and misses some clones. Where compared with another copy, unresolved V genes explain less than half of these, and the others have no known cause. For this sample there are 170,000 or so clones; just under 80% appear just once. The top ten clonotypes cover 6.5% of the sample. The sequencing sample was made of peripheral blood. The receptors come from a man in his sixties or seventies with active or convalescent COVID-19.

The chain uses TRBV5-1 and TRBJ2-7; weak D call: TRBD2 (6 bases). Deletions cut 0 bases from V and 3 bases from J, with 19 bases between. Looked up from germline, CDR1 is SGHRS and CDR2 is YFSETQ. The CDR3 runs 17 residues. The CDR3 DNA follows: TGCGCCAGCAGCTTGGACCCTTCCCGCGGGGCGGTCTACGAGCAGTACTTC. This encodes CASSLDPSRGAVYEQYF.

This chain joins TRBV5-4 and TRBJ2-3; D is possibly TRBD2 (5 bases). V shed 0 bases and J shed 0 bases, with 5 bases lying between them. Germline CDR1 reads SGHNT; CDR2 reads YYREEE (reference sequence). This CDR3 spans 14 amino acids. The CDR3 sequence is CASSLGTSTDTQYF. For the CDR3, the DNA is TGTGCCAGCAGCTTGGGGACTAGCACAGATACGCAGTATTTT.

The chain joins TRBV2 to TRBJ2-1; 8 bases align to TRBD2. From germline, CDR1 is SNHLY and CDR2 FYNNEI. The CDR3 contains 15 residues. The J segment lost 8 bases and the V segment lost 8 bases, leaving 14 bases of the junction unmatched. This CDR3 is CASRLASGRGDEQFF. The CDR3 DNA reads TGTGCCAGCCGCCTTGCAAGCGGGAGAGGCGATGAGCAGTTCTTC.

The CDR3 is CASRPSGGSFYGYTF. DNA for the CDR3: TGTGCCAGCAGGCCTTCGGGGGGATCATTCTATGGCTACACCTTC. The chain is built from TRBV27 and TRBJ1-2; D may be TRBD1 (5 bases). CDR1 is MNHEY, CDR2 SMNVEV, per germline (reference sequence). Trimming removed 6 bases at V and 4 bases at J, with 18 bases between. The CDR3 contains 15 residues.

This clone was picked up a small number of times. This sequence joins TRBV14 and TRBJ2-2; TRBD1 aligns across 9 bases. Per the germline V gene, CDR1 is SGHDN and CDR2 is FVKESK. The CDR3 is 16 amino acids. V shed 3 bases, J shed 7 bases, and the junction held 9 bases outside the gene matches. This chain's CDR3 is CASSQDRGGGIGELFF. The CDR3, as DNA: TGTGCCAGCAGCCAGGACAGGGGAGGGGGCATCGGGGAGCTGTTTTTT. Combining the CDR3 with reference TRBV14 and TRBJ2-2 gives the whole variable domain EAGVTQFPSHSVIEKGQTVTLRCDPISGHDNLYWYRRVMGKEIKFLLHFVKESKQDESGMPNNRFLAERTGGTYSTLKVQPAELEDSGVYFCASSQDRGGGIGELFFGEGSRLTVL.

The chain combines TRBV5-1 with TRBJ2-3, with TRBD2 matching over 9 bases. With 3 bases clipped from V and 6 bases from J, the junction kept 8 bases outside the gene matches. CDR1 SGHRS and CDR2 YFSETQ come from the germline V gene. The CDR3 length is 15 residues. The CDR3 loop reads CASSSQAAGGDTQYF. In DNA, the CDR3 is TGCGCCAGCAGCTCCCAGGCGGCGGGGGGGGATACGCAGTATTTT.